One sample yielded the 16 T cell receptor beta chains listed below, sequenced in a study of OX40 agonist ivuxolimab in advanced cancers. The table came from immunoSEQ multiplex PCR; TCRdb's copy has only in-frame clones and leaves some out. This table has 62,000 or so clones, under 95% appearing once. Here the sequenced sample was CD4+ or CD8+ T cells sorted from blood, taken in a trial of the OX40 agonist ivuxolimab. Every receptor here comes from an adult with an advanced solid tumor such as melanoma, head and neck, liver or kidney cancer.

The CDR3 spells CASSQSNRRGDSNQPQHF. The CDR3 DNA follows: TGCGCCAGCAGTCAATCGAACAGGCGGGGGGATAGCAATCAGCCCCAGCATTTT. This sequence joins TRBV23-1 and TRBJ1-5; weak D call: TRBD1 (5 bases). TRBV23-1 is flagged as an ORF with uncertain function. This CDR3 comprises 18 residues. Trimming shortened V by 0 bases and J by 0 bases, and 15 bases separated the two germline ends.

The CDR3 DNA is TGTGCCACCAGCAGAGGTTCACGAGAGCAAGCTTTCTTT. This encodes CATSRGSREQAFF. The chain couples TRBV15 to TRBJ1-1, with unresolved D. Trimming removed 1 base from V and 9 bases from J, with 12 bases in between. The CDR3 spans 13 residues. Germline V gives CDR1 LNHNV, CDR2 YYDKDF (reference sequence).

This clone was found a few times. Here the CDR3 reads CAWGGQGRNQPQHF. The CDR3 DNA sequence: TGTGCCTGGGGAGGACAGGGGCGCAATCAGCCCCAGCATTTT. The genes are TRBV30 and TRBJ1-5; 9 bases are a match to TRBD1. V lost 5 bases, J lost 2 bases, and 4 bases stayed unmatched. Per the germline V gene, CDR1 is GTSNPN and CDR2 is SVGIG (reference sequence). The CDR3 has 14 residues.

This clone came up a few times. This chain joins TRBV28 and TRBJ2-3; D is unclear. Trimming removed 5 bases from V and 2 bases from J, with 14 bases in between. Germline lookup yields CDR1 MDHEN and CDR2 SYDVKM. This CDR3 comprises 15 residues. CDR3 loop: CASSAPSELTDTQYF. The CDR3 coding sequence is TGTGCCAGCAGTGCGCCGTCGGAGCTCACAGATACGCAGTATTTT.

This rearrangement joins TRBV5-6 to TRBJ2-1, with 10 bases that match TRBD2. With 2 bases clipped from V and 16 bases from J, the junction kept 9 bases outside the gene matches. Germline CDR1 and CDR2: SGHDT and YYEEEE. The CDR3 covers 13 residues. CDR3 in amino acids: CASSFEASGSPFF. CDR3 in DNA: TGTGCCAGCAGCTTTGAGGCTAGCGGGAGTCCTTTCTTC.

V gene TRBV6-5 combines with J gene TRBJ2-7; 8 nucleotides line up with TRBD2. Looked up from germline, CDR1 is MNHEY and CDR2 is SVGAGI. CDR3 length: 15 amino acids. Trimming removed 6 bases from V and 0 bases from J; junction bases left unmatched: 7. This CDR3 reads CASRPLLAGSYEQYF. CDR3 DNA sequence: TGTGCCAGCAGGCCCCTCCTAGCGGGCTCCTACGAGCAGTACTTC.

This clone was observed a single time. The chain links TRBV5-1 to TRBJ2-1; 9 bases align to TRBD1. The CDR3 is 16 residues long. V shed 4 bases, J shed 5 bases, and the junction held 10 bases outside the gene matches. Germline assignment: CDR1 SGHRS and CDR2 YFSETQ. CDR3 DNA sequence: TGCGCCAGCAGCGTGGGGGTGGGACAGGGAAACAATGAGCAGTTCTTC. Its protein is CASSVGVGQGNNEQFF.

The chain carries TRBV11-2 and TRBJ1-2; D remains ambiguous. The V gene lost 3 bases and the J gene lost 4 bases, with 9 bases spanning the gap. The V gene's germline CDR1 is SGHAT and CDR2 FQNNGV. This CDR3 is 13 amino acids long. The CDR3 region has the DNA TGTGCCAGCAGCTTGAGAGACTTCTATGGCTACACCTTC. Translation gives CASSLRDFYGYTF.

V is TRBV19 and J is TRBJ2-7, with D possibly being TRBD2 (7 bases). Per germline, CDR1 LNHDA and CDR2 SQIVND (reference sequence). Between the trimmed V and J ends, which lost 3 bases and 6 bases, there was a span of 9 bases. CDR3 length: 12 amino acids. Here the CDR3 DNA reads TGTGCCAGTAGTATGGGGGGGGCCGAGCAGTACTTC. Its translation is CASSMGGAEQYF.

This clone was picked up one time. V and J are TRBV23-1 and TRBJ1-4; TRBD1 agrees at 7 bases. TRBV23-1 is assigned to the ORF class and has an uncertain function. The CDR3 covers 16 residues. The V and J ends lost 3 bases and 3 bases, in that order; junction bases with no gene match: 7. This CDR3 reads CASSQTPGQSNEKLFF. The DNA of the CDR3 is TGCGCCAGCAGTCAGACGCCGGGACAGTCTAATGAAAAACTGTTTTTT.

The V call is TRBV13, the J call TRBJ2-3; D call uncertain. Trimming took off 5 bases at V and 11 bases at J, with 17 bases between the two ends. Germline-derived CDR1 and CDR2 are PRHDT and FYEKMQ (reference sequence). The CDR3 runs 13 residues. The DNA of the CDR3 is TGTGCCAGCAGCCATAATTCGGGTGGTAGGCAGTATTTT. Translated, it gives CASSHNSGGRQYF.

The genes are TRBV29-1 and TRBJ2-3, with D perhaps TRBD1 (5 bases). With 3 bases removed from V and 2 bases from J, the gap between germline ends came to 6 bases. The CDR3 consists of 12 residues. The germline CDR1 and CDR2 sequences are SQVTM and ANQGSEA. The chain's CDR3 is CSVDRDTDTQYF. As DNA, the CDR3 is TGCAGCGTTGACAGGGACACAGATACGCAGTATTTT.

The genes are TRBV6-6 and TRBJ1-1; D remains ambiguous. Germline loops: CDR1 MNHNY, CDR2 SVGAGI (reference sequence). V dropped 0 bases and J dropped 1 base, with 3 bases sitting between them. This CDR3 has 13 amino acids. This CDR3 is CASSYSTNTEAFF. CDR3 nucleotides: TGTGCCAGCAGTTACTCGACGAACACTGAAGCTTTCTTT.

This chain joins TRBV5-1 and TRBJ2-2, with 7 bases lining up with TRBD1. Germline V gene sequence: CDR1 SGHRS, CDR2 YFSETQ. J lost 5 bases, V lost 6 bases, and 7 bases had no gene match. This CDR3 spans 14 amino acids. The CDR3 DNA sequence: TGCGCCAGCACACCGGGACAGACTACCGGGGAGCTGTTTTTT. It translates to CASTPGQTTGELFF.

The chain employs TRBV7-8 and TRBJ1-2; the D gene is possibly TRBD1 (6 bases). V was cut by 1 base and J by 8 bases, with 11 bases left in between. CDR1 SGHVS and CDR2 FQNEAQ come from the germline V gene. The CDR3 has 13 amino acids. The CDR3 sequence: CASSLVRGQGYTF. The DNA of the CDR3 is TGTGCCAGCAGCTTAGTTCGGGGGCAAGGCTACACCTTC. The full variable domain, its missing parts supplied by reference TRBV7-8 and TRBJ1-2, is GAGVSQSPRYKVAKRGQDVALRCDPISGHVSLFWYQQALGQGPEFLTYFQNEAQLDKSGLPSDRFFAERPEGSVSTLKIQRTQQEDSAVYLCASSLVRGQGYTFGSGTRLTVV.

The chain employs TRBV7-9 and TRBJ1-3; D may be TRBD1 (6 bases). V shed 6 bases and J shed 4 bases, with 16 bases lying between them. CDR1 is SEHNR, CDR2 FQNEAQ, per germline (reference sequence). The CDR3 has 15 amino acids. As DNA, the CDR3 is TGTGCCAGCAGATCCACAGGGAAGGCCGGAAACACCATATATTTT. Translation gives CASRSTGKAGNTIYF.